This entry describes one T cell receptor (beta chain). Its antigen is unknown. The entry originates in a study of a mutant IDH1 vaccine in newly diagnosed glioma. Across the study: The patients were given eight vaccinations, one each in weeks 1, 3, 5, 7, 11, 15, 19 and 23. Patients arrived already treated with radiotherapy, temozolomide, or both, most having had both. Study results and limitations: Pseudoprogression apparently lacked any relation to changes in top peripheral T cell clonotypes. Altogether, 85% to 95% of patients exhibited vaccine-induced immune responses.

Clones were read by immunoSEQ multiplex PCR, and TCRdb kept only the in-frame ones, dropping some. Of about 32,000 clones listed, about 78% are singletons. Time point defined: week 11, during vaccination. Every single dose of the vaccine, 300 ug of mutant IDH1 20-mer peptide, came with topical imiquimod. This sequence originates from a young man with glioma. The material was PBMCs, obtained from a glioma patient whose treatment included an IDH1 peptide vaccine.

The CDR3 nucleotides read TGCAGCGTTGACTTGCAGAACTATGGCTACACCTTC. It codes for CSVDLQNYGYTF. The chain couples TRBV29-1 to TRBJ1-2; D unclear. The V end was cut by 3 bases, the J end by 2 bases, with 7 bases between. CDR3 length equals 12 residues. Per germline, CDR1 SQVTM and CDR2 ANQGSEA.